This T cell receptor beta chain was sequenced during a study of T-cell memory formation after mild COVID-19. Study as a whole: TCR clusters were mostly donor specific. General study findings and limits: Clonal second-wave expansions that peaked on day 37 had unconfirmed SARS-CoV-2 specificity. Mostly located in CM and EM were contracting CD4+ clones, with contracting CD8+ clones located in EMRA.

Germline V gives CDR1 SQVTM, CDR2 ANQGSEA. V was clipped by 7 bases and J by 5 bases; unmatched bases: 19. CDR3 length equals 16 residues. Via MiXCR, TCRdb re-called the 5' RACE reads, giving one row per CDR3 protein. The sample includes under 300,000 distinct CDR3 sequences, around 15% of them seen just once. This clonotype was detected ten times or more. Its specificity is unknown. This clonotype was sampled from a man aged 18 to 35 who had mild COVID-19 (a few samples of this study predate the infection). Cell type and time point are not known. V and J are TRBV29-1 and TRBJ2-5; 7 bases map to TRBD1. Sequenced material: PBMCs or a T cell subset sorted from them (not recorded which). In DNA, the CDR3 is TGCAGCGGTTTAGCCCCGAGACAGGGTGTTTCGGAGACCCAGTACTTC. This encodes CSGLAPRQGVSETQYF.